Listed here is a single T cell receptor beta chain. This record belongs to a study of blood T cell repertoires in COVID-19. In the original workflow: Quantification of nucleated cells was approximated via reference gene primer amplification. Sequencing was performed with immunoSEQ multiplex PCR; in TCRdb, only in-frame clones are kept and a portion is missing. The D gene and trimming were derived from the DNA, and the V and J assignments and clone size from that table. Among 80,000 to 100,000 clones listed, 86% were seen once. There are 14 residues in the CDR3. The gene calls are TRBV21-1 and TRBJ1-5; the table's D call of TRBD1 was not tested on the DNA. TRBV21-1 is tagged as a pseudogene. Specimen: peripheral blood. The clonotype was recovered from a woman of 80 years or more with acute or convalescent COVID-19. The DNA for the CDR3 is TGTGCCAGCGCCACCGGGACACCCAATCAGCCCCAGCATTTT. It specifies CASATGTPNQPQHF.